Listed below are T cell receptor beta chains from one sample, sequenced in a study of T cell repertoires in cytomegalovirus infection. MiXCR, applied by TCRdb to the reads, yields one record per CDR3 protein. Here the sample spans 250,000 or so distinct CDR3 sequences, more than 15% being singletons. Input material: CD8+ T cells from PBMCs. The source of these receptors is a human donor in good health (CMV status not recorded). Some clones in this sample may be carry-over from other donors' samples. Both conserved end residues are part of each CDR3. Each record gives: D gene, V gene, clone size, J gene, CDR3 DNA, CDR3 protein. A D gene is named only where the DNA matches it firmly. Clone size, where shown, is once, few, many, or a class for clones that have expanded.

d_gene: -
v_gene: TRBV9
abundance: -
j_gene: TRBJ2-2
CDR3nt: TGTGCCAGCAGCGTAGCTGGAAGTTTCACCGGGGAGCTGTTTTTT
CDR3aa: CASSVAGSFTGELFF

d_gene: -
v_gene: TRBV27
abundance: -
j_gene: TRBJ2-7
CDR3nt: TGTGCCAGCAGTCCCAGTAGGGGGTCCTACGAGCAGTACTTC
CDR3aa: CASSPSRGSYEQYF

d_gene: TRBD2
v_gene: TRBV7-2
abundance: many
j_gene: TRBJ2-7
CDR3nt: TGTGCCAGCAGCCGGGGACTAGGCTCCTACGAGCAGTACTTC
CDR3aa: CASSRGLGSYEQYF

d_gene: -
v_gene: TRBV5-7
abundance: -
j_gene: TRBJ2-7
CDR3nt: TGTGCCAGCAGCTGCCGGGATTACTACGAGCAGTACTTC
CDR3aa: CASSCRDYYEQYF

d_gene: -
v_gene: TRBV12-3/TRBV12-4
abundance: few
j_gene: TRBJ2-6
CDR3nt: TGTGCCAGCAGGCGTAGGGGTGATGGGGCCAACGTCCTGACTTTC
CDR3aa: CASRRRGDGANVLTF

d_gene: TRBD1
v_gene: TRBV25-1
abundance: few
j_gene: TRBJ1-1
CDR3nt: TGTGCCAGCAGTGAATGGGACAGGGCGAACACTGAAGCTTTCTTT
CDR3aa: CASSEWDRANTEAFF

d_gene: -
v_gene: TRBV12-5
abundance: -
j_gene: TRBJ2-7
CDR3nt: TGTGCTAGTGGAGTTGGCGGAGGGGCCTACGAGCAGTACTTC
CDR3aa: CASGVGGGAYEQYF

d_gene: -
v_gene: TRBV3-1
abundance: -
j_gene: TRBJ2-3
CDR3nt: TGTGCCAGCAGAACCGGGACTTCCCTCGGAGATACGCAGTATTTT
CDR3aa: CASRTGTSLGDTQYF

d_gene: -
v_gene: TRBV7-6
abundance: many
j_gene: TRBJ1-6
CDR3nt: TGTGCCAGCAGCCCCGCAGAGGAGTATAATTCACCCCTCCACTTT
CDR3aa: CASSPAEEYNSPLHF

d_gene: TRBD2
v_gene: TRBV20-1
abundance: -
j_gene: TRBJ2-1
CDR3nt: TGCAGTGCTAGAGAAGGTACTAGCGGGGGCAATGAGCAGTTCTTC
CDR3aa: CSAREGTSGGNEQFF

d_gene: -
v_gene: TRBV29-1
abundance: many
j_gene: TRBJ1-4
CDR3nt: TGCAGCGCCAAGGACGGATATAATGAAAAACTGTTTTTT
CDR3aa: CSAKDGYNEKLFF

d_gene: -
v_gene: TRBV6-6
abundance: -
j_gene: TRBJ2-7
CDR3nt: TGTGCCAGCAGTTATTACCAGGGCGCCTACGAGCAGTACTTC
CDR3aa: CASSYYQGAYEQYF

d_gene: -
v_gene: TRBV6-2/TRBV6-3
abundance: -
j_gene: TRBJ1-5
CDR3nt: TGTGCCAGCAGTTACTCTCTGGACATCTTTAGCAATCAGCCCCAGCATTTT
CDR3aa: CASSYSLDIFSNQPQHF

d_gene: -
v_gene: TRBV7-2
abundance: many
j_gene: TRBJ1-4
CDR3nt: TGTGCCAGCAGCCAGCACCGGGAAATTAATGAAAAACTGTTTTTT
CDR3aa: CASSQHREINEKLFF

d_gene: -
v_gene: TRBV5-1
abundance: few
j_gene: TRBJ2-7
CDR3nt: TGCGCCAGCAGCTTGACAGGGACCATCACCTACGAGCAGTACTTC
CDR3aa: CASSLTGTITYEQYF

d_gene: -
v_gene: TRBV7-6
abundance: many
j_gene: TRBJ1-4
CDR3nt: TGTGCCAGCAGCTTAGTGTCTGAAAGGGTTCCAATTAATGAAAAACTGTTTTTT
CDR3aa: CASSLVSERVPINEKLFF

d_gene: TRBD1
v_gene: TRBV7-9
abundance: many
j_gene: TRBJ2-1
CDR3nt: TGTGCCAGCAGCTTTGGCCAGGGGGAATACAATGAGCAGTTCTTC
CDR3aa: CASSFGQGEYNEQFF

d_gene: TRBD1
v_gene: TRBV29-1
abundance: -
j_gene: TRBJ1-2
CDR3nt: TGCAGCGTTGTGTTTCTGGGGACAGGCCCCTATGGCTACACCTTC
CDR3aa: CSVVFLGTGPYGYTF